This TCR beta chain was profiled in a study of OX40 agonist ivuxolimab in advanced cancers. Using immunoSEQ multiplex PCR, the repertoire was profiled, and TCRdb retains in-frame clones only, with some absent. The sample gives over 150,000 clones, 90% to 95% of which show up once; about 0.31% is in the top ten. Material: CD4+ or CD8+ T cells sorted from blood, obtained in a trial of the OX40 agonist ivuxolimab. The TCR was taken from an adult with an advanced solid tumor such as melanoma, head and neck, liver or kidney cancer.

The CDR3 is CASSHHRLAGGHYEQYF. The CDR3 DNA reads as TGTGCCAGCAGCCACCACCGACTAGCGGGAGGACACTACGAGCAGTACTTC. The rearrangement joins TRBV28 to TRBJ2-7, with TRBD2 matching 13 bases. V lost 6 bases, J lost 3 bases, and 11 bases stayed unmatched. Germline V lookup: CDR1 MDHEN, CDR2 SYDVKM. There are 17 residues in the CDR3. The entire variable domain, with the rest obtained from reference TRBV28 and TRBJ2-7, is as follows: DVKVTQSSRYLVKRTGEKVFLECVQDMDHENMFWYRQDPGLGLRLIYFSYDVKMKEKGDIPEGYSVSREKKERFSLILESASTNQTSMYLCASSHHRLAGGHYEQYFGPGTRLTVT.